This T cell receptor (beta chain) appears in the sequencing data of a study of T cells in Graves' hyperthyroidism and ophthalmopathy. At the level of the study: Peripheral blood collection took place at initial diagnosis, before any treatment.

This clonotype was found once. Germline and junction disagree at one end, which may indicate a read error. The CDR3 consists of 14 residues. The germline V gene has CDR1 MNHNS and CDR2 SASEGT. The CDR3 regions of TCR beta were amplified from RNA transcripts. A set of HTBI primers served as the primers for a first-round RT-PCR of the TCR CDR3. TCRdb re-analysed the multiplex PCR reads in MiXCR, keeping a single row per CDR3 protein. The sample contains some 500,000 distinct CDR3 sequences, around a quarter of which appear only once. PBMCs were derived from roughly 10 ml fresh peripheral blood. The genes are TRBV6-1 and TRBJ1-1; no firm D call. The receptor was derived from a woman aged 30 to 39 with Graves' ophthalmopathy. The sample comprised blood. Here the CDR3 reads CAISSGWVGNEAFF. The CDR3 DNA follows: TGTGCCATCAGTAGCGGTTGGGTTGGGAATGAAGCTTTCTTT.